Below are 27 T cell receptor beta chains sequenced from a single sample in a study of blood T cells in healthy people across ages. It was with a sample-barcoded 5' primer and a J-beta primer mix that a second PCR of roughly 7 to 12 cycles was run. One entry per CDR3 protein, called by TCRdb with MiXCR from the 5' RACE reads. The data show approximately 690,000 distinct CDR3 sequences, around two fifths seen once. The source material was blood. The source is an elderly man in good health.

A few counts support this clonotype. This sequence joins TRBV20-1 and TRBJ2-7; TRBD2 matches 7 bases. The V gene end was trimmed by 6 bases and the J gene end by 2 bases; junction bases not matched to a gene: 10. The CDR3 contains 14 residues. In germline, CDR1 is DFQATT, CDR2 SNEGSKA (reference sequence). The CDR3 nucleotides read TGCAGTGCCGCGGTGAGCGGGGAGACCTACGAGCAGTACTTC. This codes for CSAAVSGETYEQYF.

The chain couples TRBV25-1 to TRBJ1-2; possibly TRBD1 for D (6 bases). The CDR3 contains 15 residues. CDR1 and CDR2 (germline): MGHDK, SYGVNS. V was clipped by 5 bases and J by 0 bases, with 13 bases between them. The CDR3 bases are TGTGCCAGCAGTTTTCGGGGGACATCTAACTATGGCTACACCTTC. This encodes CASSFRGTSNYGYTF.

This clonotype has a handful of counts. V usage is TRBV10-2 and J usage is TRBJ1-1; 8 bases align to TRBD1. The V segment lost 6 bases and the J segment 3 bases; nucleotides outside the gene matches: 6. The CDR3 loop spans 14 amino acids. Germline V gene data show CDR1 as WSHSY and CDR2 as SAAADI. The CDR3 loop reads CASSRTGRDTEAFF. CDR3 coding DNA: TGCGCCAGCAGCAGGACAGGGAGGGACACTGAAGCTTTCTTT.

The V gene is TRBV20-1, the J gene TRBJ1-2; no clear D gene. With 8 bases removed from V and 4 bases from J, the gap between germline ends came to 11 bases. The CDR3 extends over 11 amino acids. Per the germline V gene, CDR1 is DFQATT and CDR2 is SNEGSKA (reference sequence). CDR3 nucleotides: TGCAGTCCCCGGTTCCGCTATGGCTACACCTTC. This encodes CSPRFRYGYTF.

The sample holds a few counts of this clonotype. The V call is TRBV2, the J call TRBJ1-2; TRBD1 might be the D (5 bases). Trimming left V 6 bases short and J 0 bases short, with 17 bases between. This CDR3 has 16 residues. Germline-derived CDR1 and CDR2 are SNHLY and FYNNEI. CDR3 region: CASSRGRPDANYGYTF. CDR3 nucleotide sequence: TGTGCCAGCAGCCGGGGACGCCCAGACGCTAACTATGGCTACACCTTC.

The CDR3 reads CASSFLLAQGYNEQFF. The CDR3 DNA follows: TGTGCCAGCAGCTTCCTACTAGCGCAGGGGTACAATGAGCAGTTCTTC. The chain uses TRBV7-9 and TRBJ2-1, with D perhaps TRBD2 (7 bases). Germline values: CDR1 SEHNR, CDR2 FQNEAQ (reference sequence). The CDR3 totals 16 residues. V was clipped by 3 bases and J by 4 bases, with 16 bases between them.

Of note for this clonotype: At one end, the junction sequence differs from germline, possibly due to a read error. CDR3 amino acids: CAGSVTGTGETQYF. DNA for the CDR3: TGCGCCGGCAGTGTGACAGGGACCGGCGAGACCCAGTACTTC. The V call is TRBV5-1, the J call TRBJ2-5, with TRBD1 identical over 7 bases. CDR3 length: 14 residues. The germline CDR1 and CDR2 sequences are SGHRS and YFSETQ.

The gene calls are TRBV15 and TRBJ2-3; 7 bases agree with TRBD2. Germline lookup yields CDR1 LNHNV and CDR2 YYDKDF (reference sequence). V lost 3 bases to trimming and J lost 1 base; unmatched junction nucleotides: 7. CDR3 length equals 16 residues. The CDR3 DNA sequence: TGTGCCACCAGCAGGGCACTCGCGGGGGGCACAGATACGCAGTATTTT. Translated: CATSRALAGGTDTQYF.

CDR3 sequence: CASKSTGSSGNTIYF. The CDR3 region has the DNA TGTGCCAGCAAATCGACAGGCAGCTCTGGAAACACCATATATTTT. This sequence joins TRBV3-1 and TRBJ1-3, with D tentatively TRBD1 (6 bases). The V and J ends lost 7 bases and 0 bases respectively, with 13 bases between them. The germline gives CDR1 LGHDT, CDR2 YNNKEL (reference sequence). The CDR3 loop spans 15 amino acids. Full variable domain (outside the CDR3, taken from reference TRBV3-1 and TRBJ1-3): DTAVSQTPKYLVTQMGNDKSIKCEQNLGHDTMYWYKQDSKKFLKIMFSYNNKELIINETVPNRFSPKSPDKAHLNLHINSLELGDSAVYFCASKSTGSSGNTIYFGEGSWLTVV.

This clonotype has a single count. This sequence joins TRBV5-5 and TRBJ2-2; no clear D. CDR3 length: 13 amino acids. V shed 0 bases and J shed 5 bases, with 5 bases lying between them. Germline loops: CDR1 SGHKS, CDR2 YYEKEE (reference sequence). The CDR3 DNA is TGTGCCAGCAGCTTGGCACCAACCGGGGAGCTGTTTTTT. Protein product: CASSLAPTGELFF.

Notes on this clonotype: This could be a read error, since a much larger clone is one nucleotide away. This chain connects TRBV6-5 to TRBJ1-5; D is perhaps TRBD1 (5 bases). CDR1 is MNHEY, CDR2 SVGAGI, per germline. The CDR3 runs to 14 residues. The ends were cut back, 6 bases at V and 2 bases at J, with 11 bases in the middle. The CDR3 DNA sequence: TGTGCCAGCAGGGGACGGAATTGCAATCAGCCCCAGCATTTT. Its translation: CASRGRNCNQPQHF.

The chain is built from TRBV20-1 and TRBJ2-7, with 8 bases identical to TRBD1. The DNA end is more similar to TRBJ2-5, so the J call may be wrong. The CDR3 length is 16 residues. CDR1 and CDR2 from the germline V gene are DFQATT and SNEGSKA (reference sequence). The CDR3: CSAREERQGIGETQYF. CDR3 sequence (DNA): TGCAGTGCTAGAGAAGAACGACAGGGGATAGGGGAGACCCAGTACTTC.

This clonotype turned up a few times. The chain carries TRBV27 and TRBJ2-5; 11 positions match TRBD1. This CDR3 spans 13 amino acids. Germline V gene data show CDR1 as MNHEY and CDR2 as SMNVEV (reference sequence). Germline trimming cut 4 bases from V and 11 bases from J; bases unmatched to any gene: 6. DNA of the CDR3: TGTGCCAGCAGTTCGGACAGGGGGCTTGAGCAGTACTTC. Amino acid sequence: CASSSDRGLEQYF.

The chain's CDR3 is CASSNPTRESEQYF. DNA of the CDR3: TGCGCCAGCAGCAACCCGACCAGGGAAAGCGAGCAGTACTTC. The genes are TRBV5-1 and TRBJ2-7; D might be TRBD1 (5 bases). CDR3 size: 14 residues. In germline, CDR1 is SGHRS, CDR2 YFSETQ. The V end lost 4 bases, the J end lost 6 bases, and 17 bases lay between the germline ends.

The chain links TRBV5-4 to TRBJ2-1; D remains ambiguous. Trimming pared 0 bases from V and 5 bases from J, leaving 12 bases between. Germline lookup yields CDR1 SGHNT and CDR2 YYREEE (reference sequence). The CDR3 is made up of 15 amino acids. CDR3 sequence reads: CASSLGLATDNEQFF. CDR3 nucleotide sequence: TGTGCCAGCAGCTTGGGACTGGCAACGGACAATGAGCAGTTCTTC.

CDR3 sequence (DNA): TGCAGCGTGGCCGGGACATACAATTCGAACACCGGGGAGCTGTTTTTT. Translating it yields CSVAGTYNSNTGELFF. V and J are TRBV29-1 and TRBJ2-2; the D gene is possibly TRBD1 (6 bases). V dropped 6 bases and J dropped 0 bases, with 17 bases sitting between them. Germline V gene sequence: CDR1 SQVTM, CDR2 ANQGSEA. This CDR3 comprises 16 residues.

Only a few counts were recorded for this clonotype. The genes are TRBV28 and TRBJ2-7, with D tentatively TRBD2 (6 bases). This CDR3 has 15 residues. V shed 2 bases and J shed 3 bases, with 14 bases lying between them. Germline assignment: CDR1 MDHEN and CDR2 SYDVKM. CDR3 sequence (DNA): TGTGCCAGCAGTTTAGCGGGTACGGGAGTCTACGAGCAGTACTTC. Amino acids: CASSLAGTGVYEQYF.

This clonotype was detected only once. The chain carries TRBV6-5 and TRBJ1-1, with D unresolved. Trimming removed 5 bases at V and 1 base at J, with 11 bases between. This CDR3 region has 14 residues. Looked up from germline, CDR1 is MNHEY and CDR2 is SVGAGI. CDR3 in amino acids: CASSDGYGNTEAFF. CDR3 DNA sequence: TGTGCCAGCAGTGACGGGTATGGGAACACTGAAGCTTTCTTT.

Turning to this clonotype: This clone may be a read error of a much larger clone one base away. The J gene is TRBJ2-3, the V gene TRBV29-1, with 8 bases fitting TRBD2. CDR3 length: 17 amino acids. Germline loops: CDR1 SQVTM, CDR2 ANQGSEA. Trimming took 4 bases from V and 4 from J; bases not matched to a gene: 16. Written as DNA, the CDR3 is TGCAGCGTTGGGGGAGCGGGAGAGGGGTATAGCTCAGATACGCAGTATTTT. This gives the protein CSVGGAGEGYSSDTQYF.

The rearrangement links TRBV7-9 to TRBJ2-1; D remains ambiguous. The V and J ends lost 3 bases and 3 bases respectively, with 12 bases between them. CDR1 is SEHNR and CDR2 is FQNEAQ in the germline V gene (reference sequence). The CDR3 spans 15 residues. CDR3 nucleotide sequence: TGTGCCAGCAGCTTGCTGACTCAAATCTACAATGAGCAGTTCTTC. Translation: CASSLLTQIYNEQFF.

This rearrangement joins TRBV11-2 to TRBJ2-3, with D perhaps matching TRBD1 or TRBD2 (5 bases each). The V end was cut by 2 bases, the J end by 0 bases, with 15 bases between. Looked up from germline, CDR1 is SGHAT and CDR2 is FQNNGV. This CDR3 contains 17 residues. CDR3 bases: TGTGCCAGCAGCTTAACGAGGGGTGACTCTAGCACAGATACGCAGTATTTT. Amino acid sequence: CASSLTRGDSSTDTQYF.

J is TRBJ2-7 and V is TRBV6-2 or TRBV6-3; TRBD1 is a possible D gene (5 bases). Trimming pared 0 bases from V and 2 bases from J, leaving 14 bases between. The germline V gene encodes CDR1 MNHEY and CDR2 SVGEGT. This CDR3 has 16 residues. This CDR3 is CASSYSISGSPYEQYF. The CDR3 DNA is TGTGCCAGCAGTTACTCGATATCAGGGTCCCCCTACGAGCAGTACTTC.

The V and J genes are TRBV7-9 and TRBJ2-5, with D perhaps matching TRBD1 (5 bases). CDR1 is SEHNR, CDR2 FQNEAQ, per germline (reference sequence). Trimming pared 1 base from V and 2 bases from J, leaving 11 bases between. The CDR3 totals 15 residues. The CDR3 DNA reads TGTGCCAGCAGCTTAGGGGCAGGGAAACAAGAGACCCAGTACTTC. This codes for CASSLGAGKQETQYF.

This chain uses TRBV6-5 with TRBJ2-7; the D gene is possibly TRBD2 (5 bases). V was clipped by 6 bases and J by 7 bases, with 13 bases between them. This CDR3 has 12 amino acids. From germline, CDR1 is MNHEY and CDR2 SVGAGI. CDR3 loop: CASRYGVGEQYF. In nucleotides, the CDR3 is TGTGCCAGCAGGTACGGGGTGGGGGAGCAGTACTTC.

CDR3: CASRRGIPQETQYF. DNA for the CDR3: TGTGCCAGCAGGCGGGGGATACCCCAAGAGACCCAGTACTTC. The chain combines TRBV6-2 or TRBV6-3 with TRBJ2-5; 7 bases are shared with TRBD2. V was pared by 6 bases and J by 1 base, with 5 bases of the junction left unmatched. Germline CDR1 reads MNHEY; CDR2 reads SVGEGT. This CDR3 comprises 14 residues.

This clonotype was counted between two and nine times. The V and J genes are TRBV29-1 and TRBJ2-7; D unclear. CDR1 SQVTM and CDR2 ANQGSEA come from the germline V gene. The CDR3 sequence is 11 residues long. The germline V and J ends were trimmed by 2 bases and 9 bases, with 11 bases remaining between them. CDR3 protein: CSVEFDRRQYF. The DNA of the CDR3 is TGCAGCGTTGAATTCGACCGGAGGCAGTACTTC.

V gene TRBV29-1 combines with J gene TRBJ2-1, with TRBD2 matching over 10 bases. With the DNA end fitting TRBJ2-7 better, the J assignment may be wrong. This CDR3 is 13 amino acids long. CDR1 is SQVTM and CDR2 is ANQGSEA in the germline V gene. The CDR3: CSASGRAYNEQYF. CDR3 nucleotides: TGCAGCGCCAGCGGGAGGGCCTACAATGAGCAGTACTTC.